The clone carrying this T cell receptor (beta chain) was counted ten times or more. Amplified TCR beta CDR3 regions were obtained using RNA transcripts as template. HTBI primers were employed in first-round RT-PCR, then a second-round multiplex PCR followed. One entry per CDR3 protein results from TCRdb running MiXCR on the multiplex PCR reads. This sample has some 350,000 distinct CDR3 sequences, with roughly a sixth found just once. The CDR3 loop spans 13 amino acids. The germline V and J ends were trimmed by 3 bases and 6 bases, with 11 bases remaining between them. The V gene's germline CDR1 is MNHEY and CDR2 SMNVEV (reference sequence). The sample comes from a study of Graves' ophthalmopathy and Graves' hyperthyroidism.

The source is an adult woman with stable Graves' hyperthyroidism. The genes are TRBV27 and TRBJ1-1, with D possibly being TRBD1 (6 bases). What was sequenced was peripheral blood. The CDR3 DNA reads TGTGCCAGCAGTTTCAAGGGGGTCTCTGAAGCTTTCTTT. It encodes CASSFKGVSEAFF.